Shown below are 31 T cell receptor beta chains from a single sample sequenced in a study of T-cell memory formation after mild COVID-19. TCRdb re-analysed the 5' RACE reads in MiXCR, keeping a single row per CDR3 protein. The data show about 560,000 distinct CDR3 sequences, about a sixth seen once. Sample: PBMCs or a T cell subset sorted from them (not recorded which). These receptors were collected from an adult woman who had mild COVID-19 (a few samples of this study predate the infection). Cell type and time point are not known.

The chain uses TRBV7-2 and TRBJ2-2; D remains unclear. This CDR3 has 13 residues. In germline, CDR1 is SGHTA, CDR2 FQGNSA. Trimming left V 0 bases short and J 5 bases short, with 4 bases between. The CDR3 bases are TGTGCCAGCAGCTTAGCTTGGACCGGGGAGCTGTTTTTT. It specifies CASSLAWTGELFF.

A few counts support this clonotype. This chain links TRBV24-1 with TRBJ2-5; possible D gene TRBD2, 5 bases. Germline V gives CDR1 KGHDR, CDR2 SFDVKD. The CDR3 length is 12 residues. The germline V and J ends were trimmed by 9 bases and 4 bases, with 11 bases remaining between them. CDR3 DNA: TGTGCCACCGCCCCGGCGGGAGAGACCCAGTACTTC. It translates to CATAPAGETQYF.

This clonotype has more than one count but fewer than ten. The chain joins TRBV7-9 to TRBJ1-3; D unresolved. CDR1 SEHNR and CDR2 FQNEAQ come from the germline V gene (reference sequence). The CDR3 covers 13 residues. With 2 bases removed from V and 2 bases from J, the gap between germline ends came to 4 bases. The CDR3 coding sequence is TGTGCCAGCAGCTTACTGCCTGGAAACACCATATATTTT. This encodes CASSLLPGNTIYF.

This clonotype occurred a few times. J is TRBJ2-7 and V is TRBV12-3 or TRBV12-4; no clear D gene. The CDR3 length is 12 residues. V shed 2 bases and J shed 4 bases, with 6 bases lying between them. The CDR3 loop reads CASSLMGYEQYF. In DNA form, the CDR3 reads TGTGCCAGCAGTTTAATGGGGTACGAGCAGTACTTC.

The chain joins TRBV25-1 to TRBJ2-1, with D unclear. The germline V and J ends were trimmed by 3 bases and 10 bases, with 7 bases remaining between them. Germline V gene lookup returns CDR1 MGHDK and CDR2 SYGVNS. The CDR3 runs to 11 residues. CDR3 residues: CASSESKEQFF. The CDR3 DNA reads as TGTGCCAGCAGTGAGAGTAAGGAGCAGTTCTTC.

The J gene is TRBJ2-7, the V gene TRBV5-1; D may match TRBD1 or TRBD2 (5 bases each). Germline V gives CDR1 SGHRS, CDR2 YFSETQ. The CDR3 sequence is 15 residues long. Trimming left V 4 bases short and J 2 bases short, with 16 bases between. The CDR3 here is CASSPSVGVTYEQYF. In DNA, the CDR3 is TGCGCCAGCAGCCCCTCAGTGGGGGTCACCTACGAGCAGTACTTC.

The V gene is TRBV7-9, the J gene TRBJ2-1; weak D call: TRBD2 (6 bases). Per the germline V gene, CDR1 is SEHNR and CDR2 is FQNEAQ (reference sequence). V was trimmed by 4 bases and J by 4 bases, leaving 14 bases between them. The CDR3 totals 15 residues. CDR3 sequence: CASSSAWDLYNEQFF. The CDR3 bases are TGTGCCAGCAGCTCCGCCTGGGACTTATACAATGAGCAGTTCTTC.

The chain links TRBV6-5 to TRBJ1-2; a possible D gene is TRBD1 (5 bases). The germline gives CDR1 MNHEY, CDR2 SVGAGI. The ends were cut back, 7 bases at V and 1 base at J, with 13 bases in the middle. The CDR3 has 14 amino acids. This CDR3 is CASKTRQINYGYTF. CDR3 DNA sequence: TGTGCCAGCAAGACCCGACAGATTAACTATGGCTACACCTTC.

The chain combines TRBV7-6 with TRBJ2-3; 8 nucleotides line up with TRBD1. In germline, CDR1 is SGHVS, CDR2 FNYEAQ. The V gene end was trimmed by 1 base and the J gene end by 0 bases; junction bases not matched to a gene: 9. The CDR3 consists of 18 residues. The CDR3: CASSLVARQGLSTDTQYF. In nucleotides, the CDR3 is TGTGCCAGCAGCTTAGTGGCTCGACAGGGGTTAAGCACAGATACGCAGTATTTT.

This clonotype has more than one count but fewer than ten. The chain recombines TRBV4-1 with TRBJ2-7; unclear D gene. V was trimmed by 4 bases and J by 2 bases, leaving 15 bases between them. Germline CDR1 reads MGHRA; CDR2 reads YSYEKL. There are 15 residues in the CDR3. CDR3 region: CASSPLQEHPYEQYF. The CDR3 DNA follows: TGCGCCAGCAGCCCCCTTCAGGAACACCCCTACGAGCAGTACTTC.

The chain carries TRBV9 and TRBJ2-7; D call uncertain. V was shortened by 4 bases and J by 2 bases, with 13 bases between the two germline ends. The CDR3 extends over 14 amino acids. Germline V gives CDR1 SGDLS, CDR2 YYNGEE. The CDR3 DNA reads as TGTGCCAGCAGCCCCTACGACACAACCTACGAGCAGTACTTC. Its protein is CASSPYDTTYEQYF.

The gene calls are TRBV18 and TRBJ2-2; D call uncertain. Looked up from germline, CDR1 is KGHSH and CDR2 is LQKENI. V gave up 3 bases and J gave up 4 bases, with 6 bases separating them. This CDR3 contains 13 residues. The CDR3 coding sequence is TGTGCCAGCTCACCGTCCAGCACCGGGGAGCTGTTTTTT. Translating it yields CASSPSSTGELFF.

CDR3 region: CASSFSRPEQYF. The DNA for the CDR3 is TGTGCCAGCAGTTTCAGCAGGCCGGAGCAGTACTTC. The chain combines TRBV12-3 or TRBV12-4 with TRBJ2-7; D remains unclear. This CDR3 is 12 amino acids long. V was clipped by 3 bases and J by 7 bases, with 10 bases between them.

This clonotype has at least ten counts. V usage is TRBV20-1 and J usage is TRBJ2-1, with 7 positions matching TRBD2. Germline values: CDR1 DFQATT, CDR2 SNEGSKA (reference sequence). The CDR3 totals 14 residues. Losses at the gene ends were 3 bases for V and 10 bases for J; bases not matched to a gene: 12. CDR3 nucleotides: TGCAGTGCTAGTTCCCAGCGGGGTCCGTGGGAGCAGTTCTTC. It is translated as CSASSQRGPWEQFF.

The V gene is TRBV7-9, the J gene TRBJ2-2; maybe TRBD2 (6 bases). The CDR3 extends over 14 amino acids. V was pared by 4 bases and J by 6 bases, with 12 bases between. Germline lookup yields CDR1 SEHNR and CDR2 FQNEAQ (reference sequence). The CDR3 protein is CASSYGTLAGELFF. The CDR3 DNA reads TGTGCCAGCAGCTACGGGACTTTGGCCGGGGAGCTGTTTTTT. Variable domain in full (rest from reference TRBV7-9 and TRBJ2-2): DTGVSQNPRHKITKRGQNVTFRCDPISEHNRLYWYRQTLGQGPEFLTYFQNEAQLEKSRLLSDRFSAERPKGSFSTLEIQRTEQGDSAMYLCASSYGTLAGELFFGEGSRLTVL.

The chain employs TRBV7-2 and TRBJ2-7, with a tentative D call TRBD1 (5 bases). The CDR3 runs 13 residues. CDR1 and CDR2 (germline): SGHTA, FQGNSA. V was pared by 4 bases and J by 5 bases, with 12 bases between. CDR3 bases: TGTGCCAGCAGCTCCGACAGCTTCGACGAGCAGTACTTC. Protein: CASSSDSFDEQYF.

The CDR3: CASSQEVATGELFF. The CDR3 coding sequence is TGTGCCAGCAGCCAAGAGGTGGCTACCGGGGAGCTGTTTTTT. V is TRBV3-1 and J is TRBJ2-2; D not resolved. CDR3 length equals 14 residues. Germline values: CDR1 LGHDT, CDR2 YNNKEL (reference sequence). The ends were cut back, 0 bases at V and 5 bases at J, with 7 bases in the middle.

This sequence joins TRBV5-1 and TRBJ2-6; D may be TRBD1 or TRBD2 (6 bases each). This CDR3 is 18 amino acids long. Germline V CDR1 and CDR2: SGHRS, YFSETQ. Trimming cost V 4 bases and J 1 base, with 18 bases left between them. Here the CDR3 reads CASSPKGGRKSGANVLTF. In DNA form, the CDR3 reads TGCGCCAGCAGCCCCAAAGGGGGGAGGAAGTCTGGGGCCAACGTCCTGACTTTC.

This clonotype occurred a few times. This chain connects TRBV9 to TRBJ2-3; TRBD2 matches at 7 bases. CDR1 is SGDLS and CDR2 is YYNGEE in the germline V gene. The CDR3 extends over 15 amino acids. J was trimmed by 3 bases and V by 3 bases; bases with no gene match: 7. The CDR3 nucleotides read TGTGCCAGCAGCGCCGATCCCGGGAGGACAGATACGCAGTATTTT. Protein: CASSADPGRTDTQYF.

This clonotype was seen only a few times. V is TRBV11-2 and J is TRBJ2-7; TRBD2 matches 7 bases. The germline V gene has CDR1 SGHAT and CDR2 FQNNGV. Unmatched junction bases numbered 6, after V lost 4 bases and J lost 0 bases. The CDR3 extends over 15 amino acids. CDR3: CASSSLAVSSYEQYF. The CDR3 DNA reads TGTGCCAGCAGCTCCCTAGCGGTGAGCTCCTACGAGCAGTACTTC.

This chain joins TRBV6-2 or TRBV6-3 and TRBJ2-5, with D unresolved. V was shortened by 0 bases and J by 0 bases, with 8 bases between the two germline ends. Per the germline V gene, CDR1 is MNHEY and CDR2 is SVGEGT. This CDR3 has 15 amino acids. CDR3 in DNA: TGTGCCAGCAGTTACTCGGTCAGCGACCAAGAGACCCAGTACTTC. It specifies CASSYSVSDQETQYF.

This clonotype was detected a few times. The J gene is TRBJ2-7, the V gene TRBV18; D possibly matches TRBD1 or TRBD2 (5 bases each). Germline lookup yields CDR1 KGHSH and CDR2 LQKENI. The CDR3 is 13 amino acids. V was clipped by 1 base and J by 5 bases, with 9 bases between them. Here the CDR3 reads CASSPLEGNEQYF. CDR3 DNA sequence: TGTGCCAGCTCACCACTAGAGGGGAACGAGCAGTACTTC.

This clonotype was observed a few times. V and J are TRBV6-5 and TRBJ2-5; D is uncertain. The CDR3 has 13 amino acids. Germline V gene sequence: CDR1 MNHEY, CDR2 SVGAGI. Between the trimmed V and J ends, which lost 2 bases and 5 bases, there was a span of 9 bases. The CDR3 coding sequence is TGTGCCAGCAGTTACAATCCCAGGGAGACCCAGTACTTC. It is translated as CASSYNPRETQYF.

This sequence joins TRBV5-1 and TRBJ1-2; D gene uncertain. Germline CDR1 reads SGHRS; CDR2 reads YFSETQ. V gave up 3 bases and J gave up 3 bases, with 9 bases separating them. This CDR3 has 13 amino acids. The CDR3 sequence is CASSSQSHYGYTF. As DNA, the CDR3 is TGCGCCAGCAGCTCTCAATCTCACTATGGCTACACCTTC.

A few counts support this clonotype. This CDR3 is CASSEDMGTQPGRETQYF. DNA for the CDR3: TGTGCCAGCAGTGAAGATATGGGGACACAGCCCGGGAGAGAGACCCAGTACTTC. The V and J genes are TRBV6-1 and TRBJ2-5, with D perhaps TRBD1 or TRBD2 (6 bases each). Deletions cut 1 base from V and 4 bases from J, with 22 bases between. CDR3 length equals 18 residues. Germline V lookup: CDR1 MNHNS, CDR2 SASEGT.

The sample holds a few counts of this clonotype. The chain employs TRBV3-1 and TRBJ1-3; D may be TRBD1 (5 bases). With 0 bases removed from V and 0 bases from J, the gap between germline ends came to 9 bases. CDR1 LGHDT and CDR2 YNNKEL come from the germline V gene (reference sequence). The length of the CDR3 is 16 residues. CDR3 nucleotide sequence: TGTGCCAGCAGCCAAGATGGGAGGGGCTCTGGAAACACCATATATTTT. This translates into CASSQDGRGSGNTIYF. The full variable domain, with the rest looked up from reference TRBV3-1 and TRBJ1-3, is DTAVSQTPKYLVTQMGNDKSIKCEQNLGHDTMYWYKQDSKKFLKIMFSYNNKELIINETVPNRFSPKSPDKAHLNLHINSLELGDSAVYFCASSQDGRGSGNTIYFGEGSWLTVV.

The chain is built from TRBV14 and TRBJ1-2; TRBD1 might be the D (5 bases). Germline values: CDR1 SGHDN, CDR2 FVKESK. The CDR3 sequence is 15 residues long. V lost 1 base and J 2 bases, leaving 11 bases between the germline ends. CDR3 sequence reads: CASSQGYRNNYGYTF. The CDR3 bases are TGTGCCAGCAGCCAAGGGTACAGGAACAACTATGGCTACACCTTC.

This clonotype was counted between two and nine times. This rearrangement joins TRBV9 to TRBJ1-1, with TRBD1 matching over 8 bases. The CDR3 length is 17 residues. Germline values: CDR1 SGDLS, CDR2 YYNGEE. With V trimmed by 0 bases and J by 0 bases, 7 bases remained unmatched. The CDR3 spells CASSVADRVLMNTEAFF. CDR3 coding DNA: TGTGCCAGCAGCGTAGCGGACAGGGTCTTGATGAACACTGAAGCTTTCTTT.

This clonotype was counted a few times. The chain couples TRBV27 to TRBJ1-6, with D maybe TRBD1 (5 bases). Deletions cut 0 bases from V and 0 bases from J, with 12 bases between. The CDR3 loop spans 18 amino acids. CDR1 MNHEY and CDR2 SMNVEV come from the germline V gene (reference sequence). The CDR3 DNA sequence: TGTGCCAGCAGTTTATCCGGGCAGGGAAGCTCCTATAATTCACCCCTCCACTTT. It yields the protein CASSLSGQGSSYNSPLHF.

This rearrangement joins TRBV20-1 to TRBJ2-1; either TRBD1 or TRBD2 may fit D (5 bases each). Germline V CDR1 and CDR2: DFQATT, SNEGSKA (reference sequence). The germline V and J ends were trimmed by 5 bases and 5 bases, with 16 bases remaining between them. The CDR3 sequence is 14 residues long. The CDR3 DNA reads TGCAGTGCTCCTGCCCCTGGGGGAAACAATGAGCAGTTCTTC. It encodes CSAPAPGGNNEQFF.

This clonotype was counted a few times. Here the CDR3 DNA reads TGTGCCAGTAGCCACCTCGGATACCCAGCCTACGAGCAGTACTTC. Translating it yields CASSHLGYPAYEQYF. The chain is built from TRBV19 and TRBJ2-7; D gene ambiguous. The V end was cut by 6 bases, the J end by 2 bases, with 17 bases between. Germline CDR1 LNHDA, CDR2 SQIVND (reference sequence). This CDR3 has 15 amino acids.